This passage covers 5 T cell receptor beta chains from one sample sequenced in a study of blood T cell repertoires in COVID-19. The assay was immunoSEQ multiplex PCR, and TCRdb's table has in-frame clones only and misses some. Of about 160,000 clones listed, under 85% are singletons. Sequencing used peripheral blood. These receptors originate from an older man with acute or convalescent COVID-19.

The V gene is TRBV10-3, the J gene TRBJ2-2, with 10 bases matching TRBD2. V gave up 2 bases and J gave up 6 bases; unmatched junction bases: 0. The germline V gene encodes CDR1 ENHRY and CDR2 SYGVKD. This CDR3 has 14 amino acids. CDR3 loop: CAISEGLAAGELFF. The CDR3, as DNA: TGTGCCATCAGTGAGGGACTAGCGGCCGGGGAGCTGTTTTTT.

A single count supports this clone. The J gene is TRBJ1-2, the V gene TRBV6-1, with D possibly being TRBD1 (5 bases). The V and J ends lost 1 base and 4 bases respectively, with 16 bases between them. The germline V gene encodes CDR1 MNHNS and CDR2 SASEGT. The CDR3 contains 16 residues. Here the CDR3 reads CASSEGGRVWSYGYTF. The CDR3 region has the DNA TGTGCCAGCAGTGAAGGGGGCAGGGTTTGGTCCTATGGCTACACCTTC.

This chain uses TRBV15 with TRBJ1-2; D is unclear. Deletions cut 1 base from V and 4 bases from J, with 13 bases between. The CDR3 is 15 amino acids. The V gene's germline CDR1 is LNHNV and CDR2 YYDKDF (reference sequence). DNA for the CDR3: TGTGCCACCAGCAGAGCCGGGATTTTAAGCTATGGCTACACCTTC. It specifies CATSRAGILSYGYTF.

The V gene is TRBV25-1, the J gene TRBJ1-5; tentative D call: TRBD1 (6 bases). Germline loops: CDR1 MGHDK, CDR2 SYGVNS. Trimming took 2 bases from V and 3 from J, leaving 8 bases between them. This CDR3 has 14 amino acids. CDR3 sequence reads: CASSEPGDNQPQHF. The CDR3 DNA reads as TGTGCCAGCAGTGAACCAGGGGACAATCAGCCCCAGCATTTT.

This clone was seen just once. V gene TRBV5-1 combines with J gene TRBJ2-2; TRBD2 agrees at 10 bases. Germline trimming cut 4 bases from V and 4 bases from J; bases unmatched to any gene: 13. The germline gives CDR1 SGHRS, CDR2 YFSETQ. The CDR3 spans 18 residues. The CDR3 protein is CASSPIAGGPRGTGELFF. The CDR3 DNA is TGCGCCAGCAGCCCTATAGCGGGGGGACCCCGAGGCACCGGGGAGCTGTTTTTT.